One sample yielded the 25 T cell receptor beta chains listed below, sequenced in a study of T cell clonality in common variable immunodeficiency. Libraries were prepared by immunoSEQ multiplex PCR; TCRdb keeps only in-frame clonotypes and omits some of them. The counts give 50,000 to 65,000 clones, none of them seen only once; 1.5% to 2% is held by the top ten. The sequencing input was peripheral blood mononuclear cells. Every receptor here comes from a person aged 18 to 75 in good health.

This clone appeared many times. The CDR3 end falls 3 residues outside the read, so it is completed with the germline J gene. The chain is built from TRBV5-6 and TRBJ1-1, with 9 bases lining up with TRBD1. The CDR3 sequence is 14 residues long. CDR1 and CDR2 from the germline V gene are SGHDT and YYEEEE. J was trimmed by 6 bases and V by 3 bases; bases with no gene match: 6. Incomplete CDR3 DNA: TGTGCCAGCAGCTGGACCACAGGGGGCGCTGAA. Amino acid sequence: CASSWTTGGAE. The entire CDR3 reads CASSWTTGGAEAFF.

In its sample, this clone was seen many times. The read ends 3 residues early relative to the CDR3; the germline J gene fills the gap. The genes are TRBV7-9 and TRBJ2-3; D remains ambiguous. The CDR3 extends over 13 amino acids. The V gene's germline CDR1 is SEHNR and CDR2 FQNEAQ (reference sequence). Trimming cost V 3 bases and J 4 bases, with 8 bases left between them. The CDR3 here is CASSFPNADTQYF. The CDR3 DNA, read in part, is TGTGCCAGCAGCTTCCCTAATGCAGATACG.

At least ten counts were recorded for this clone. The CDR3 is cut off 3 residues early in the read; its end comes from the germline J gene. The chain links TRBV20-1 to TRBJ2-5; tentative D call: TRBD2 (5 bases). The CDR3 runs 16 residues. Trimming pared 2 bases from V and 2 bases from J, leaving 18 bases between. Germline V gene sequence: CDR1 DFQATT, CDR2 SNEGSKA (reference sequence). This CDR3 reads CSARILELGEQETQYF. The part of the CDR3 DNA that was read is TGCAGTGCTAGAATTCTCGAGCTCGGGGAGCAAGAGACC.

This clone was observed many times. The sequence runs out 3 residues before the end of the CDR3; the remainder is reconstructed from the germline J gene. The chain couples TRBV18 to TRBJ1-4; tentative D call: TRBD1 (6 bases). This CDR3 contains 15 residues. V lost 3 bases and J lost 7, with 15 bases in between. In germline, CDR1 is KGHSH, CDR2 LQKENI. Partial CDR3 DNA: TGTGCCAGCTCACCGATCAGGGGCTCAGGTGAAAAA. It is translated as CASSPIRGSGEK. The full CDR3 protein reads CASSPIRGSGEKLFF.

At least ten counts were recorded for this clone. CDR3 DNA, as far as it was read: TGCGCCAGCAGCTTGGCGGCTAGCGGGAACACAGATACG. Translated: CASSLAASGNTDT. The entire CDR3 sequence reads CASSLAASGNTDTQYF. The J gene is TRBJ2-3, the V gene TRBV5-1; 9 bases line up with TRBD2. The read terminates 3 residues ahead of where the CDR3 ends, so the germline J gene completes it. Germline V gives CDR1 SGHRS, CDR2 YFSETQ. This CDR3 has 16 amino acids. Losses at the gene ends were 0 bases for V and 2 bases for J; bases not matched to a gene: 4. The variable domain in full, completed from reference TRBV5-1 and TRBJ2-3, reads KAGVTQTPRYLIKTRGQQVTLSCSPISGHRSVSWYQQTPGQGLQFLFEYFSETQRNKGNFPGRFSGRQFSNSRSEMNVSTLELGDSALYLCASSLAASGNTDTQYFGPGTRLTVL.

This clone was recorded at least ten times. The read ends 3 residues early relative to the CDR3; the germline J gene fills the gap. The chain is built from TRBV4-1 and TRBJ2-4; tentatively, D is TRBD2 (6 bases). V dropped 6 bases and J dropped 0 bases, with 15 bases sitting between them. This CDR3 region has 16 residues. Per the germline V gene, CDR1 is MGHRA and CDR2 is YSYEKL. The CDR3: CASRDRAGLAKNIQYF. Incomplete CDR3 DNA: TGCGCCAGCAGAGATCGAGCGGGCCTAGCCAAAAACATT.

This clone was seen many times. Read data end 3 residues before the CDR3 end; the end is taken from the germline J gene. V usage is TRBV18 and J usage is TRBJ1-5; D perhaps matches TRBD1 (6 bases). CDR1 and CDR2 (germline): KGHSH, LQKENI. The CDR3 length is 14 residues. V was cut by 5 bases and J by 5 bases, with 13 bases left in between. Partial CDR3 DNA: TGTGCCAGCTCAAGACAGGCGCTTTATCAGCCC. It specifies CASSRQALYQP. The complete CDR3 reads CASSRQALYQPQHF.

In its sample, this clone was seen many times. Coverage ceases 3 residues before the CDR3 finishes, and the germline J gene fills in the end. V and J are TRBV28 and TRBJ2-1, with D maybe TRBD1 (6 bases). There are 14 residues in the CDR3. Germline V CDR1 and CDR2: MDHEN, SYDVKM. V lost 10 bases and J 0 bases, leaving 13 bases between the germline ends. The sequenced CDR3 bases are TGTGCCATTGCTGGGGACAACTCCTACAATGAG. Translation: CAIAGDNSYNE. The whole CDR3 sequence is CAIAGDNSYNEQFF.

By share of the sample, this clone is medium-sized. Read sequence stops 3 residues before the CDR3 end, and the germline J gene provides the missing end. The rearrangement links TRBV30 to TRBJ2-6; maybe TRBD1 (5 bases). The CDR3 covers 15 residues. V shed 0 bases and J shed 4 bases, with 10 bases lying between them. CDR1 and CDR2 from the germline V gene are GTSNPN and SVGIG (reference sequence). The sequenced CDR3 bases are TGTGCCTGGAGTGTACAGGTCGGGGGGGCCAACGTC. This encodes CAWSVQVGGANV. The complete CDR3 protein is CAWSVQVGGANVLTF.

In its sample, this clone was seen a few times. CDR3 DNA, as far as it was read: TGTGCCAGCAGCCCCGATTTTGGGGACATC. Translating it yields CASSPDFGDI. The whole CDR3 reads CASSPDFGDIYTF. This chain uses TRBV11-2 with TRBJ1-2, with a tentative D call TRBD1 (6 bases). The CDR3 extends 3 residues past the end of the read, so its final part is completed from the germline J gene. The CDR3 is 13 amino acids. Germline loops: CDR1 SGHAT, CDR2 FQNNGV.

The sample holds many counts of this clone. The read comes to an end 3 residues before the CDR3 does, leaving the germline J gene to fill in the end. V usage is TRBV11-2 and J usage is TRBJ1-1; 9 bases agree with TRBD1. CDR3 size: 15 residues. CDR1 is SGHAT and CDR2 is FQNNGV in the germline V gene. Unmatched junction bases numbered 3, after V lost 2 bases and J lost 2 bases. The CDR3 bases that were read are TGTGCCAGCAGCTTATGGGACAGGGTTAACACTGAA. Its translation: CASSLWDRVNTE. The complete CDR3 protein is CASSLWDRVNTEAFF.

On this clone itself: The read ends 3 residues shy of where the CDR3 ends; the end is completed using the germline J gene. This chain connects TRBV6-4 to TRBJ2-7; D possibly corresponds to TRBD1 (6 bases). Germline CDR1 and CDR2: MRHNA and SNTAGT. Trimming pared 7 bases from V and 4 bases from J, leaving 8 bases between. The CDR3 is 11 residues long. CDR3 bases read: TGTGCCAGCAATACAGGGTACGAG. This codes for CASNTGYE. The whole CDR3 reads CASNTGYEQYF.

This clone was counted many times. Read coverage stops 3 residues before the CDR3 terminus; the germline J gene supplies the remainder. The chain uses TRBV19 and TRBJ2-1; TRBD2 matches 10 bases. V was pared by 1 base and J by 2 bases, with 5 bases of the junction left unmatched. In germline, CDR1 is LNHDA, CDR2 SQIVND (reference sequence). This CDR3 is 17 amino acids long. This CDR3 reads CASSIGTSGRAYNEQFF. CDR3 DNA (partial): TGTGCCAGTAGTATAGGGACTAGCGGCCGCGCCTACAATGAG.

The table lists this clone with many counts. The observed sequence ends 3 residues before the CDR3 terminus, with the missing tail filled in from the germline J gene. The genes are TRBV7-9 and TRBJ1-1, with TRBD1 as a possible D gene (6 bases). The V gene's germline CDR1 is SEHNR and CDR2 FQNEAQ (reference sequence). Trimming took 1 base from V and 4 from J, leaving 13 bases between them. The CDR3 is 15 residues long. The part of the CDR3 DNA that was read is TGTGCCAGCAGCTTAGTTCCAGGGGAGGGCACTGAA. It translates to CASSLVPGEGTE. The whole CDR3 sequence is CASSLVPGEGTEAFF.

Many counts were recorded for this clone. Incomplete CDR3 DNA: TGCAGTGCTAGAGATTATCGCGGGACTATAAGCACAGATACG. Amino acid sequence: CSARDYRGTISTDT. The complete CDR3 sequence is CSARDYRGTISTDTQYF. This chain joins TRBV20-1 and TRBJ2-3; the match to TRBD2 covers 7 bases. The CDR3 extends 3 residues past the end of the read, so its final part is completed from the germline J gene. Germline lookup yields CDR1 DFQATT and CDR2 SNEGSKA (reference sequence). The CDR3 extends over 17 amino acids. V was pared by 0 bases and J by 0 bases, with 9 bases of the junction left unmatched.

This clone was seen many times. Coverage ceases 3 residues before the CDR3 finishes, and the germline J gene fills in the end. The rearrangement uses TRBV5-5 and TRBJ2-1, with TRBD2 identical over 7 bases. From germline, CDR1 is SGHKS and CDR2 YYEKEE (reference sequence). The CDR3 consists of 14 residues. V trimming: 0 bases; J trimming: 8 bases; junction bases outside the gene matches: 5. The CDR3 spells CASSLGMGGYEQFF. The covered CDR3 bases are TGTGCCAGCAGCTTGGGGATGGGGGGGTATGAG.

This clone occurred a few times. The read terminates 3 residues before the CDR3 end, so the remaining end is supplied by the germline J gene. The chain combines TRBV5-6 with TRBJ2-3, with D tentatively TRBD2 (6 bases). Looked up from germline, CDR1 is SGHDT and CDR2 is YYEEEE. V was cut by 0 bases and J by 4 bases, with 12 bases left in between. This CDR3 is 15 amino acids long. The part of the CDR3 DNA that was read is TGTGCCAGCAGCTTGGTACCGGGGGTTGCAGATACG. The encoded protein is CASSLVPGVADT. The entire CDR3 protein is CASSLVPGVADTQYF.

This clone was recorded many times. The read ends 3 residues shy of where the CDR3 ends; the end is completed using the germline J gene. The chain carries TRBV2 and TRBJ2-1; D perhaps matches TRBD1 (6 bases). Trimming removed 5 bases at V and 7 bases at J, with 9 bases between. Per germline, CDR1 SNHLY and CDR2 FYNNEI. This CDR3 spans 12 amino acids. CDR3 region: CASSLRGNEQFF. The part of the CDR3 DNA that was read is TGTGCCAGCAGTCTCAGGGGTAATGAG.

This clone was seen at least ten times. The missing CDR3 end, 3 residues past where the read stops, is filled in from the germline J gene. The J gene is TRBJ2-1, the V gene TRBV7-8, with 9 bases lining up with TRBD1. V was clipped by 5 bases and J by 8 bases; unmatched bases: 7. Germline V lookup: CDR1 SGHVS, CDR2 FQNEAQ. This CDR3 contains 14 residues. CDR3 bases read: TGTGCCAGCAGCCTGGGACAGGGCCCTTATGAG. Its protein product is CASSLGQGPYE. In full, the CDR3 is CASSLGQGPYEQFF.

Many counts were recorded for this clone. The read ends 3 residues before the CDR3 terminus; that terminus is restored from the germline J gene. The chain carries TRBV9 and TRBJ1-3, with 7 bases aligning to TRBD1. Per germline, CDR1 SGDLS and CDR2 YYNGEE. The CDR3 covers 15 residues. V shed 7 bases, J shed 0 bases, and the junction held 7 bases outside the gene matches. The CDR3 here is CASRSGQNSGNTIYF. The sequenced CDR3 bases are TGTGCCAGCCGATCGGGACAGAACTCTGGAAACACC.

The table lists this clone with many counts. The read ends 3 residues early relative to the CDR3; the germline J gene fills the gap. The chain carries TRBV19 and TRBJ1-5; 9 bases line up with TRBD1. CDR1 is LNHDA and CDR2 is SQIVND in the germline V gene (reference sequence). Trimming at V came to 4 bases and at J to 6 bases, leaving 7 bases not matched to a gene. The CDR3 spans 15 residues. Partial CDR3 DNA: TGTGCCAGTAGTACAGGGACAGGGAGGGGTCAGCCC. Amino acid sequence: CASSTGTGRGQP. The whole CDR3 sequence is CASSTGTGRGQPQHF.

Points on this clone: The read falls 3 residues short of the CDR3 end, and the missing part is taken from the germline J gene. The chain combines TRBV11-2 with TRBJ2-1; no reliable D call. Germline-derived CDR1 and CDR2 are SGHAT and FQNNGV. CDR3 length: 14 residues. Trimming stripped 2 bases from V and 4 bases from J, with 9 bases between. The CDR3 DNA, read in part, is TGTGCCAGCAGCTTATACCCAGATTACAATGAG. Translating gives CASSLYPDYNE. The whole CDR3 sequence reads CASSLYPDYNEQFF.

Ten or more counts support this clone. Read data end 3 residues before the CDR3 end; the end is taken from the germline J gene. This chain uses TRBV27 with TRBJ1-1; TRBD1 is a possible D gene (5 bases). Germline assignment: CDR1 MNHEY and CDR2 SMNVEV (reference sequence). The CDR3 covers 13 residues. V lost 7 bases, J lost 2 bases, and 11 bases lay in between. The CDR3 bases that were read are TGTGCCAGCAAATCGACAGTTAACACTGAA. Translation gives CASKSTVNTE. The full CDR3 reads CASKSTVNTEAFF.

As regards this clone: The read ends 3 residues before the CDR3 terminus; that terminus is restored from the germline J gene. The rearrangement uses TRBV5-4 and TRBJ2-7; 7 positions match TRBD1. Germline-derived CDR1 and CDR2 are SGHNT and YYREEE (reference sequence). Unmatched junction bases numbered 1, after V lost 4 bases and J lost 0 bases. This CDR3 has 13 amino acids. The CDR3 bases that were read are TGTGCCAGCAGCCCAGGGGGCTCCTACGAG. Translating it yields CASSPGGSYE. The CDR3 reads in full as CASSPGGSYEQYF.

This clone occurred many times. The CDR3 end is not reached by the read, which stops 3 residues before it; the germline J gene fills it in. J is TRBJ2-3 and V is TRBV7-3, with a possible D match to TRBD2 (6 bases). With 4 bases removed from V and 2 bases from J, the gap between germline ends came to 16 bases. Germline CDR1 SGHTA, CDR2 FQGTGA. This CDR3 has 16 residues. The part of the CDR3 DNA that was read is TGTGCCAGCAGCTCGACTCCGGGACTCCTCACAGATACG. It specifies CASSSTPGLLTDT. The whole CDR3 sequence reads CASSSTPGLLTDTQYF.